A selection of T cell receptor beta chains follows, all from one sample in a study of blood T cell repertoires in COVID-19. Data came from immunoSEQ multiplex PCR; TCRdb stores just in-frame clones and leaves some out. The table lists approximately 180,000 clones, roughly 80% of them singletons. Sequenced material: peripheral blood. Receptors originate from a woman aged 70-85 years with acute or convalescent COVID-19. Each CDR3 is given with its conserved first and last residue. Fields, in order: J gene, D gene, V gene, clone size, CDR3 protein, CDR3 DNA. D genes are given only for firm matches. Expanded clones get a size class; other rows say once, few or many, or leave the size out.

J: TRBJ2-1
D: TRBD2
V: TRBV3-1/TRBV3-2
size: .
CDR3: CASSLSGGSHNEQFF
DNA: TGTGCCAGCAGCCTCAGCGGGGGGTCGCACAATGAGCAGTTCTTC

J: TRBJ2-1
D: .
V: TRBV18
size: .
CDR3: CASSPDYSYNEQFF
DNA: TGTGCCAGCTCACCTGACTACTCCTACAATGAGCAGTTCTTC

J: TRBJ1-2
D: TRBD1
V: TRBV5-4
size: .
CDR3: CASSLDRAGYTF
DNA: TGTGCCAGCAGCTTAGACAGGGCCGGCTACACCTTC

J: TRBJ2-2
D: TRBD1
V: TRBV6-2/TRBV6-3
size: .
CDR3: CASSWTGRTGELFF
DNA: TGTGCCAGCAGTTGGACAGGACGCACCGGGGAGCTGTTTTTT

J: TRBJ1-4
D: .
V: TRBV28
size: .
CDR3: CASRIRVAGEKLFF
DNA: TGTGCCAGCAGGATACGGGTGGCGGGTGAAAAACTGTTTTTT

J: TRBJ2-7
D: .
V: TRBV6-5
size: .
CDR3: CASSLITGFHEQYF
DNA: TGTGCCAGCAGTCTGATTACAGGGTTCCACGAGCAGTACTTC

J: TRBJ2-7
D: TRBD2
V: TRBV6-2/TRBV6-3
size: once
CDR3: CASSYNRFETSGMYEQYF
DNA: TGTGCCAGCAGTTACAACCGATTCGAGACTAGCGGAATGTACGAGCAGTACTTC

J: TRBJ1-1
D: .
V: TRBV19
size: .
CDR3: CASKQTRDTEAFF
DNA: TGTGCCAGTAAACAAACCAGGGATACTGAAGCTTTCTTT

J: TRBJ1-3
D: .
V: TRBV5-1
size: .
CDR3: CASSLAGRDTIYF
DNA: TGCGCCAGCAGCTTAGCCGGGCGGGACACCATATATTTT

J: TRBJ1-1
D: TRBD1
V: TRBV4-1
size: .
CDR3: CASSPLRDRGPEAFF
DNA: TGCGCCAGCAGCCCGCTCCGGGACAGGGGGCCTGAAGCTTTCTTT

J: TRBJ2-1
D: TRBD2
V: TRBV27
size: .
CDR3: CASSFVTSGNNEQFF
DNA: TGTGCCAGCAGTTTTGTGACTAGCGGAAACAATGAGCAGTTCTTC

J: TRBJ2-1
D: TRBD1
V: TRBV5-6
size: .
CDR3: CASSFIQGDSYNEQFF
DNA: TGTGCCAGCAGCTTTATACAGGGGGACTCCTACAATGAGCAGTTCTTC

J: TRBJ1-5
D: .
V: TRBV20-1
size: .
CDR3: CSASEGLSNQPQHF
DNA: TGCAGTGCTAGTGAGGGGCTGAGTAATCAGCCCCAGCATTTT

J: TRBJ2-7
D: TRBD1
V: TRBV29-1
size: few
CDR3: CSVVGTGSYEQYF
DNA: TGCAGCGTCGTTGGGACAGGCTCCTACGAGCAGTACTTC

J: TRBJ2-3
D: .
V: TRBV7-2
size: .
CDR3: CASSPLGVAAGDTQYF
DNA: TGTGCCAGCAGCCCCCTTGGGGTAGCGGCTGGAGATACGCAGTATTTT

J: TRBJ1-5
D: TRBD1
V: TRBV24-1
size: .
CDR3: CATSDRDRGSNQPQHF
DNA: TGTGCCACCAGTGACCGGGACAGGGGTAGCAATCAGCCCCAGCATTTT

J: TRBJ1-5
D: .
V: TRBV7-8
size: .
CDR3: CASSLERPRGQPQHF
DNA: TGTGCCAGCAGCTTAGAACGCCCGCGGGGACAGCCCCAGCATTTT

J: TRBJ2-5
D: .
V: TRBV1
size: .
CDR3: CTSSGRGQGSIQEETQYF
DNA: TGCACCAGCAGCGGTAGGGGACAGGGTTCAATTCAGGAAGAGACCCAGTACTTC

J: TRBJ1-2
D: .
V: TRBV3-1/TRBV3-2
size: .
CDR3: CASSQARGYPNYGYTF
DNA: TGTGCCAGCAGCCAAGCGCGAGGTTACCCTAACTATGGCTACACCTTC

J: TRBJ2-7
D: .
V: TRBV24-1
size: .
CDR3: CATSEPGSYEQYF
DNA: TGTGCCACCAGTGAACCCGGGTCCTACGAGCAGTACTTC

J: TRBJ1-2
D: .
V: TRBV12-3/TRBV12-4
size: .
CDR3: CASTGRATTGYTF
DNA: TGTGCCAGCACGGGGAGGGCGACGACTGGCTACACCTTC

J: TRBJ2-7
D: .
V: TRBV19
size: .
CDR3: CASSKGLAYEQYF
DNA: TGTGCCAGTAGTAAGGGACTTGCCTACGAGCAGTACTTC

J: TRBJ1-2
D: .
V: TRBV6-5
size: .
CDR3: CASSSGKTHGYTF
DNA: TGTGCCAGCAGTTCGGGGAAGACCCATGGCTACACCTTC

J: TRBJ2-1
D: TRBD2
V: TRBV5-1
size: .
CDR3: CASSLAVAGAEVSYNEQFF
DNA: TGCGCCAGCAGCTTGGCGGTAGCGGGAGCCGAGGTCTCCTACAATGAGCAGTTCTTC

J: TRBJ1-1
D: .
V: TRBV5-1
size: .
CDR3: CASSLPVNTEAFF
DNA: TGCGCCAGCAGCTTACCAGTGAACACTGAAGCTTTCTTT

J: TRBJ1-3
D: .
V: TRBV19
size: .
CDR3: CASSSLGGFLGNTIYF
DNA: TGTGCCAGTAGTTCATTAGGAGGATTCCTGGGAAACACCATATATTTT

J: TRBJ2-1
D: TRBD2
V: TRBV5-1
size: .
CDR3: CASSLSGTSGYNEQFF
DNA: TGCGCCAGCAGCTTGTCCGGGACTAGCGGGTACAATGAGCAGTTCTTC

J: TRBJ2-7
D: .
V: TRBV6-2/TRBV6-3
size: .
CDR3: CASSDLRSPYEQYF
DNA: TGTGCCAGCAGCGACTTACGTTCTCCCTACGAGCAGTACTTC

J: TRBJ2-2
D: TRBD1
V: TRBV5-1
size: .
CDR3: CASSLEGQGNTGELFF
DNA: TGCGCCAGCAGCTTGGAAGGACAGGGAAACACCGGGGAGCTGTTTTTT

J: TRBJ2-5
D: .
V: TRBV4-3
size: .
CDR3: CASSQEVRAGTETQYF
DNA: TGCGCCAGCAGCCAAGAGGTGAGGGCAGGAACAGAGACCCAGTACTTC

J: TRBJ1-1
D: TRBD1
V: TRBV5-8
size: once
CDR3: CASSSHRGRSTEAFF
DNA: TGTGCCAGCAGCTCACACAGGGGGCGAAGCACTGAAGCTTTCTTT

J: TRBJ1-5
D: .
V: TRBV30
size: .
CDR3: CAWSVRRDQPQHF
DNA: TGTGCCTGGAGTGTACGGCGGGACCAGCCCCAGCATTTT

J: TRBJ2-7
D: .
V: TRBV19
size: .
CDR3: CASSIGKRGEQYF
DNA: TGTGCCAGTAGTATCGGAAAAAGGGGCGAGCAGTACTTC

J: TRBJ1-3
D: .
V: TRBV5-1
size: .
CDR3: CASSLVPTGSSGNTIYF
DNA: TGCGCCAGCAGCTTGGTGCCCACCGGTAGCTCTGGAAACACCATATATTTT

J: TRBJ2-7
D: .
V: TRBV15
size: .
CDR3: CATSRALQFQGSSYEQYF
DNA: TGTGCCACCAGCAGAGCTCTCCAGTTTCAGGGGAGCTCCTACGAGCAGTACTTC

J: TRBJ1-4
D: .
V: TRBV2
size: few
CDR3: CASSETQVPNEKLFF
DNA: TGTGCCAGCAGTGAAACACAGGTCCCTAATGAAAAACTGTTTTTT

J: TRBJ1-1
D: .
V: TRBV5-4
size: .
CDR3: CASSLVGDLAEAFF
DNA: TGTGCCAGCAGCTTGGTGGGGGACTTGGCTGAAGCTTTCTTT

J: TRBJ2-7
D: .
V: TRBV6-6
size: .
CDR3: CASTTQGYEQYF
DNA: TGTGCCAGCACCACTCAGGGGTACGAGCAGTACTTC

J: TRBJ2-7
D: TRBD2
V: TRBV6-5
size: once
CDR3: CASRGTSGNYEQYF
DNA: TGTGCCAGCAGGGGGACTAGCGGGAACTACGAGCAGTACTTC

J: TRBJ2-2
D: .
V: TRBV9
size: .
CDR3: CASSVEAGNTGELFF
DNA: TGTGCCAGCAGCGTAGAGGCAGGCAACACCGGGGAGCTGTTTTTT

J: TRBJ1-1
D: TRBD1
V: TRBV29-1
size: .
CDR3: CSVVLGQGATEAFF
DNA: TGCAGCGTTGTATTGGGACAGGGGGCCACTGAAGCTTTCTTT

J: TRBJ2-5
D: TRBD1
V: TRBV14
size: .
CDR3: CASSQYERGRGETQYF
DNA: TGTGCCAGCAGCCAATATGAGAGGGGGCGAGGGGAGACCCAGTACTTC

J: TRBJ2-1
D: TRBD2
V: TRBV9
size: .
CDR3: CASSRPGTSGGTRSYNEQFF
DNA: TGTGCCAGCAGCCGTCCCGGGACTAGCGGGGGGACTCGATCCTACAATGAGCAGTTCTTC

J: TRBJ1-1
D: TRBD1
V: TRBV7-2
size: .
CDR3: CASSPQGASTEAFF
DNA: TGTGCCAGCAGCCCACAGGGGGCGTCCACTGAAGCTTTCTTT

J: TRBJ2-5
D: TRBD2
V: TRBV7-2
size: .
CDR3: CASSLKLAGQETQYF
DNA: TGTGCCAGCAGTCTAAAACTAGCGGGACAAGAGACCCAGTACTTC

J: TRBJ2-3
D: .
V: TRBV9
size: .
CDR3: CASSVGTPGTDTQYF
DNA: TGTGCCAGCAGCGTAGGGACCCCGGGGACAGATACGCAGTATTTT

J: TRBJ1-6
D: .
V: TRBV6-5
size: .
CDR3: CASSRTGVSPLHF
DNA: TGTGCCAGCAGCCGTACGGGGGTTTCACCCCTCCACTTT

J: TRBJ2-2
D: TRBD1
V: TRBV5-1
size: .
CDR3: CASSSGQGVAGELFF
DNA: TGCGCCAGCAGCTCAGGACAGGGAGTAGCCGGGGAGCTGTTTTTT

J: TRBJ1-5
D: .
V: TRBV7-7
size: .
CDR3: CASFWSSATLDSNQPQHF
DNA: TGTGCTAGCTTTTGGTCCAGCGCCACCCTAGATAGCAATCAGCCCCAGCATTTT

J: TRBJ1-1
D: .
V: TRBV9
size: once
CDR3: CASSVVGGNTEAFF
DNA: TGTGCCAGCAGCGTAGTAGGCGGAAACACTGAAGCTTTCTTT